This T cell receptor beta chain was sequenced for a study of cytomegalovirus exposure and HLA in healthy donors. Study results and limitations: TCR association rates varied by HLA locus in a later analysis, with DRB1 highest and HLA-C lowest. According to reports, the classifier identified cytomegalovirus status with high specificity and sensitivity. Sequencing artifact likely explains a cluster of highly shared sequence variants. Earlier results showed most TCR beta V segments being productive about 87% or about 30% of the time.

PCR employed 60 Vbeta and 13 Jbeta primers. Method: immunoSEQ multiplex PCR; TCRdb's copy keeps in-frame clones and lacks some. The sample lists roughly 230,000 clones; 78% were seen once. This clone was seen a handful of times. The antigen is not known. The CDR3 sequence is 14 residues long. V shed 3 bases and J shed 5 bases, with 13 bases lying between them. Looked up from germline, CDR1 is SEHNR and CDR2 is FQNEAQ (reference sequence). The TCR originated in a boy between 10 and 17 years old in good health and CMV-seronegative. The specimen was PBMCs. The chain is built from TRBV7-9 and TRBJ1-2, with D hard to call. DNA of the CDR3: TGTGCCAGCAGCTTTGGTGGTCAGTGGTATGGCTACACCTTC. Translating it yields CASSFGGQWYGYTF.